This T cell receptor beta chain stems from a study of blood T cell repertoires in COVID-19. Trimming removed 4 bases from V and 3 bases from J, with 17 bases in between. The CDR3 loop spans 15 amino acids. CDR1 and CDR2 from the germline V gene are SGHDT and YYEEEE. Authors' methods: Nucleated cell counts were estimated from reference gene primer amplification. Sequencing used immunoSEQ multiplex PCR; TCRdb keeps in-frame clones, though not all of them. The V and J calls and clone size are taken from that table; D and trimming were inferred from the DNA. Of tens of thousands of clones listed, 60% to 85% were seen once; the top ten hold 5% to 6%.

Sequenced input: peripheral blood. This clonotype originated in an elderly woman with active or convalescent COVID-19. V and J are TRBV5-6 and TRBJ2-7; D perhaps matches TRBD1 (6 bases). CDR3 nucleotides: TGTGCCAGCAGCACCGGGACAATTATGGGCTACGAGCAGTACTTC. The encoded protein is CASSTGTIMGYEQYF.